Listed below are T cell receptor beta chains from one sample, sequenced in a study of blood T cell repertoires in COVID-19. Sequenced by immunoSEQ multiplex PCR; TCRdb stores in-frame clones only, minus some. Found here are around 300,000 clones, roughly nine tenths of them singletons; the top ten hold less than 3.5%. What was sequenced was peripheral blood. The source is a young woman with COVID-19, enrolled during active disease. The CDR3 runs from the conserved cysteine through the conserved F or W. Each record gives: CDR3 protein, V gene, clone size, D gene, J gene. A D gene is named only where the DNA matches it firmly. The size field is filled for only some rows; it gives once, few, many or a size class.

CDR3: CASSLTTSGYNEQFF
V: TRBV7-2
size: NA
D: TRBD2
J: TRBJ2-1

CDR3: CASSEGTSSYYEQYF
V: TRBV2
size: NA
D: TRBD2
J: TRBJ2-7

CDR3: CASSRPLANYGYTF
V: TRBV11-2
size: NA
D: NA
J: TRBJ1-2

CDR3: CASSSGQFISSNEQFF
V: TRBV5-1
size: NA
D: NA
J: TRBJ2-1

CDR3: CASSPGLAGLVAYEQYF
V: TRBV4-1
size: NA
D: TRBD2
J: TRBJ2-7

CDR3: CASSPGTSGYNEQFF
V: TRBV25-1
size: once
D: TRBD2
J: TRBJ2-1

CDR3: CASSQGVLEPQHF
V: TRBV4-1
size: NA
D: NA
J: TRBJ1-5

CDR3: CASSQEAARNIQYF
V: TRBV3-1/TRBV3-2
size: NA
D: NA
J: TRBJ2-4

CDR3: CASSPQAGVVGELFF
V: TRBV19
size: NA
D: TRBD2
J: TRBJ2-2

CDR3: CASSPWDAGNEQFF
V: TRBV19
size: NA
D: NA
J: TRBJ2-1

CDR3: CASSSGTSGAYEQYF
V: TRBV19
size: NA
D: TRBD2
J: TRBJ2-7

CDR3: CSVAYSNQPQHF
V: TRBV29-1
size: once
D: NA
J: TRBJ1-5

CDR3: CATSQDRGGLGYTF
V: TRBV15
size: NA
D: TRBD1
J: TRBJ1-2

CDR3: CASSQFLAGSYEQYF
V: TRBV3-1/TRBV3-2
size: NA
D: TRBD2
J: TRBJ2-7

CDR3: CAWSARQGGNQPQHF
V: TRBV30
size: NA
D: TRBD1
J: TRBJ1-5

CDR3: CASSIDGSSYNEQFF
V: TRBV5-1
size: NA
D: NA
J: TRBJ2-1

CDR3: CASSQGFQNSYEQYF
V: TRBV7-7
size: NA
D: NA
J: TRBJ2-7

CDR3: CASSYGDKGVNEQFF
V: TRBV6-6
size: NA
D: NA
J: TRBJ2-1

CDR3: CASSDGGRSREGLGDTQYF
V: TRBV6-1
size: NA
D: TRBD2
J: TRBJ2-3

CDR3: CASSEENSNQPQHF
V: TRBV6-4
size: few
D: NA
J: TRBJ1-5

CDR3: CASSLSTGATNYGYTF
V: TRBV27
size: few
D: TRBD1
J: TRBJ1-2

CDR3: CASSLWGLAGAAGELFF
V: TRBV5-1
size: NA
D: TRBD2
J: TRBJ2-2

CDR3: CASSLGARDRGYEQYF
V: TRBV5-6
size: once
D: TRBD1
J: TRBJ2-7

CDR3: CASSLLQGGEKLFF
V: TRBV7-9
size: NA
D: NA
J: TRBJ1-4

CDR3: CASSQGTGDVYEQYF
V: TRBV19
size: NA
D: TRBD1
J: TRBJ2-7

CDR3: CASTLLAGDTGELFF
V: TRBV2
size: NA
D: TRBD2
J: TRBJ2-2

CDR3: CASTSAGAGIHEQYF
V: TRBV28
size: NA
D: TRBD2
J: TRBJ2-7

CDR3: CASSILAEDTDTQYF
V: TRBV19
size: once
D: NA
J: TRBJ2-3

CDR3: CASSEGSNPGQFF
V: TRBV6-1
size: NA
D: NA
J: TRBJ2-1

CDR3: CASSELGGQTYYEQYF
V: TRBV6-1
size: NA
D: NA
J: TRBJ2-7

CDR3: CASSLGGSGTSYEQYF
V: TRBV13
size: NA
D: TRBD2
J: TRBJ2-7

CDR3: CASSVSGLHSPLHF
V: TRBV10-1
size: NA
D: NA
J: TRBJ1-6

CDR3: CASSADSWDEKLFF
V: TRBV27
size: NA
D: NA
J: TRBJ1-4

CDR3: CASSWGGGNQPQHF
V: TRBV6-5
size: once
D: NA
J: TRBJ1-5

CDR3: CASSSEGYEQYF
V: TRBV5-5
size: NA
D: NA
J: TRBJ2-7

CDR3: CASSLAGGVRDPQHF
V: TRBV5-1
size: NA
D: NA
J: TRBJ1-5

CDR3: CASGNPSGVGGETQYF
V: TRBV5-4
size: few
D: TRBD2
J: TRBJ2-5

CDR3: CASSVGVTGDTEAFF
V: TRBV9
size: once
D: NA
J: TRBJ1-1

CDR3: CASSFGGNRNTIYF
V: TRBV11-2
size: NA
D: NA
J: TRBJ1-3